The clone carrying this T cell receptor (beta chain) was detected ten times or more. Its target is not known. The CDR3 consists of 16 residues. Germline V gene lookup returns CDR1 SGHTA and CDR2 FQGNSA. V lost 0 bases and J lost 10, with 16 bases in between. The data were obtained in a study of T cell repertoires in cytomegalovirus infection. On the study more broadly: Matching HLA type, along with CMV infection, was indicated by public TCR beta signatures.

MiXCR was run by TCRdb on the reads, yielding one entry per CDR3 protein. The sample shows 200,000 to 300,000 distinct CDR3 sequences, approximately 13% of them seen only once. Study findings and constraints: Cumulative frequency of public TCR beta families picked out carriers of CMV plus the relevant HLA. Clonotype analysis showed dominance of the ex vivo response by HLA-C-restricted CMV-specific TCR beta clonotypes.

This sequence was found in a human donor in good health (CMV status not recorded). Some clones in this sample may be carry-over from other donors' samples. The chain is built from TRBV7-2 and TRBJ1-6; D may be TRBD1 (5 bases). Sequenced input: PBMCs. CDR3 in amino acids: CASSLARVVSGSPLHF. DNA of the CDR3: TGTGCCAGCAGCTTAGCCAGGGTGGTGTCGGGGTCACCCCTCCACTTT.